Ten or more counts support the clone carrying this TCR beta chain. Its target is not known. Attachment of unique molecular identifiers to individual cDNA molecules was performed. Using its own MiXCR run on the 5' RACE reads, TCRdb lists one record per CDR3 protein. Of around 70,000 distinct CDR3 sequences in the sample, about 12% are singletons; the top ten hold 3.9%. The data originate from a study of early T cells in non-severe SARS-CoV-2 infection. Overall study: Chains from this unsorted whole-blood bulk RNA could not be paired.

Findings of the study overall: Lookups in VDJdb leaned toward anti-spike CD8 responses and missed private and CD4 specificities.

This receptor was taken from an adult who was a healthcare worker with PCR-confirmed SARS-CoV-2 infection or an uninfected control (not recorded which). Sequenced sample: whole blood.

The CDR3 sequence is CASSWGQGNTGELFF. CDR3 coding DNA: TGCGCCAGCAGCTGGGGACAGGGTAACACCGGGGAGCTGTTTTTT. V usage is TRBV5-1 and J usage is TRBJ2-2, with 9 nucleotides matching TRBD1. Trimming cost V 3 bases and J 2 bases; bases outside gene matches: 2. The length of the CDR3 is 15 residues. Looked up from germline, CDR1 is SGHRS and CDR2 is YFSETQ.